Shown below are 31 T cell receptor beta chains from a single sample sequenced in a study of breast tumors, draining lymph nodes, adjacent tissues. TCRdb re-analysed the multiplex PCR reads in MiXCR, keeping a single row per CDR3 protein. The repertoire holds under 300,000 distinct CDR3 sequences, with under 35% as singletons. The lymph nodes were axillary draining lymph nodes from breast cancer patients. The sequenced sample was axillary lymph node tissue. These receptor sequences come from a female donor with breast cancer. Some clones in this sample may be carry-over from other donors' samples.

This clonotype was seen many times. This rearrangement joins TRBV5-8 to TRBJ2-5; 8 bases align to TRBD1. The CDR3 contains 14 residues. V gave up 0 bases and J gave up 6 bases; unmatched junction bases: 4. Germline CDR1 SGHTS, CDR2 YDEGEE. The CDR3 DNA sequence: TGTGCCAGCAGCTTGGCTGACAGGGGAAAGACCCAGTACTTC. Translated, it gives CASSLADRGKTQYF.

This clonotype was recorded many times. The chain links TRBV19 to TRBJ2-1; TRBD2 aligns across 9 bases. Germline V gene lookup returns CDR1 LNHDA and CDR2 SQIVND (reference sequence). V lost 3 bases and J lost 9; bases outside the gene matches: 6. The CDR3 runs to 14 residues. CDR3 sequence: CASSILAGKVEQFF. The CDR3 DNA reads as TGTGCCAGTAGTATCCTAGCGGGGAAAGTTGAGCAGTTCTTC.

Remarks on this clonotype: The junction departs from the called germline gene at one end, perhaps through a read error. V gene TRBV2 combines with J gene TRBJ2-5, with D possibly being TRBD1 (5 bases). Germline loops: CDR1 SNHLY, CDR2 FYNNEI. The CDR3 extends over 15 amino acids. This chain's CDR3 is CASREGVNSQETQYF. The CDR3, as DNA: TGTGCCAGCAGGGAAGGGGTTAACAGCCAAGAGACCCAGTACTTC.

Regarding this clonotype: Mismatch with germline at one junction end may stem from a read error. The chain joins TRBV10-3 to TRBJ2-3; D is possibly TRBD2 (5 bases). Germline assignment: CDR1 ENHRY and CDR2 SYGVKD. The CDR3 is made up of 15 amino acids. CDR3 amino acids: CASSEEGGESDTQYF. CDR3 coding DNA: TGTGCCAGCAGTGAAGAGGGTGGGGAGTCAGATACGCAGTATTTT.

Many counts were recorded for this clonotype. CDR3 sequence: CASSLGATSGYEQYF. The CDR3 nucleotides are TGTGCCAGCAGCTTAGGGGCTACTAGCGGCTACGAGCAGTACTTC. The V and J genes are TRBV7-6 and TRBJ2-7; 8 bases are shared with TRBD2. CDR1 is SGHVS, CDR2 FNYEAQ, per germline. The CDR3 sequence is 15 residues long. V shed 1 base, J shed 3 bases, and the junction held 5 bases outside the gene matches.

This clonotype showed up many times. The genes are TRBV5-4 and TRBJ2-3; D is unresolved. Trimming took 2 bases from V and 4 from J, leaving 8 bases between them. The CDR3 has 13 residues. Germline V gene sequence: CDR1 SGHNT, CDR2 YYREEE (reference sequence). The CDR3 DNA is TGTGCCAGCAGCTTATCCGGAGCAGATACGCAGTATTTT. The encoded protein is CASSLSGADTQYF.

This clonotype appeared many times. V and J are TRBV4-1 and TRBJ1-3; D call uncertain. Per germline, CDR1 MGHRA and CDR2 YSYEKL. Trimming pared 1 base from V and 2 bases from J, leaving 15 bases between. The CDR3 loop spans 17 amino acids. CDR3 DNA sequence: TGCGCCAGCAGCCAAGGGGGATTCGGGGAAACTGGAAACACCATATATTTT. Translated: CASSQGGFGETGNTIYF.

This clonotype has just one count. The junction departs from the called germline gene at one end, perhaps through a read error. The chain has TRBV6-5 and TRBJ2-5, with D possibly TRBD1 on 6 matching bases. The germline V gene has CDR1 MNHEY and CDR2 SVGAGI. The CDR3 extends over 14 amino acids. The CDR3 sequence: CASSHSTGKETQYF. The CDR3 DNA reads as TGTGCCAGCAGTCACTCAACAGGGAAAGAGACCCAGTACTTC.

This clonotype was observed many times. V usage is TRBV12-3 or TRBV12-4 and J usage is TRBJ1-2; D unclear. The length of the CDR3 is 15 residues. Trimming left V 2 bases short and J 0 bases short, with 10 bases between. The CDR3 is CASSLYQVSNYGYTF. The CDR3 DNA follows: TGTGCCAGCAGTTTATATCAGGTTTCTAACTATGGCTACACCTTC.

In its sample, this clonotype was seen many times. The V and J genes are TRBV20-1 and TRBJ2-3; TRBD2 matches at 11 bases. With V trimmed by 1 base and J by 6 bases, 6 bases remained unmatched. This CDR3 is built from 15 residues. Germline V gene lookup returns CDR1 DFQATT and CDR2 SNEGSKA (reference sequence). In nucleotides, the CDR3 is TGCAGTGCTAGAGGACTAGCGGGAACCTGGGATACGCAGTATTTT. The encoded protein is CSARGLAGTWDTQYF.

This clonotype showed up many times. The V call is TRBV12-3 or TRBV12-4, the J call TRBJ2-7; the D is unclear. There are 15 residues in the CDR3. Between the trimmed V and J ends, which lost 3 bases and 3 bases, there was a span of 15 bases. The CDR3: CASSFIGKGFYEQYF. In DNA, the CDR3 is TGTGCCAGCAGTTTCATCGGAAAAGGGTTCTACGAGCAGTACTTC.

In this sample, this clonotype turned up many times. The chain employs TRBV15 and TRBJ2-3; TRBD2 matches at 10 bases. This CDR3 is built from 16 residues. Germline CDR1 and CDR2: LNHNV and YYDKDF (reference sequence). The trim removed 3 bases at V and 6 bases at J, leaving 9 bases unmatched. CDR3 nucleotide sequence: TGTGCCACCAGCAGGCCTAAACCGGGACTAGCGGATACGCAGTATTTT. This gives the protein CATSRPKPGLADTQYF. The whole variable domain, remainder taken from reference TRBV15 and TRBJ2-3, is DAMVIQNPRYQVTQFGKPVTLSCSQTLNHNVMYWYQQKSSQAPKLLFHYYDKDFNNEADTPDNFQSRRPNTSFCFLDIRSPGLGDTAMYLCATSRPKPGLADTQYFGPGTRLTVL.

This clonotype was seen many times. The rearrangement links TRBV9 to TRBJ2-1; 7 nucleotides agree with TRBD2. V dropped 6 bases and J dropped 7; count of bases not matched to a gene: 10. Germline V gene sequence: CDR1 SGDLS, CDR2 YYNGEE. This CDR3 is built from 14 residues. CDR3 DNA sequence: TGTGCCAGCAATCGGGCGGGAGCTGATAATGAGCAGTTCTTC. Protein sequence: CASNRAGADNEQFF.

For this clonotype: It may be a read error: a sequence one base away is much more abundant. This sequence joins TRBV20-1 and TRBJ1-2; 7 nucleotides match TRBD1. Germline V gene data show CDR1 as DFQATT and CDR2 as SNEGSKA (reference sequence). This CDR3 region has 12 residues. CDR3 DNA: TGCAGTGCTAGAGAGGGACAGTATGGCTCCACCTTC. Translation gives CSAREGQYGSTF.

The chain couples TRBV20-1 to TRBJ2-3; TRBD2 agrees at 13 bases. From germline, CDR1 is DFQATT and CDR2 SNEGSKA (reference sequence). V dropped 0 bases and J dropped 4; count of bases not matched to a gene: 7. The CDR3 runs to 17 residues. As DNA, the CDR3 is TGCAGTGCTAGAGATCGAGGGACTAGCGGGGCATCAGATACGCAGTATTTT. Translated: CSARDRGTSGASDTQYF.

The sample holds many counts of this clonotype. The rearrangement links TRBV12-5 to TRBJ1-2; the D is unclear. Germline V gene data show CDR1 as LGHNT and CDR2 as FRNRAP. The germline V and J ends were trimmed by 1 base and 7 bases, with 13 bases remaining between them. CDR3 length: 14 residues. CDR3 nucleotides: TGTGCTAGTGGTTTGGAGACACCGGTGGGTGGCTACACCTTC. Amino acids: CASGLETPVGGYTF. Filled out from reference TRBV12-5 and TRBJ1-2, the complete variable domain reads DARVTQTPRHKVTEMGQEVTMRCQPILGHNTVFWYRQTMMQGLELLAYFRNRAPLDDSGMPKDRFSAEMPDATLATLKIQPSEPRDSAVYFCASGLETPVGGYTFGSGTRLTVV.

This clonotype came up many times. The rearrangement links TRBV7-2 to TRBJ1-2, with D tentatively TRBD1 (5 bases). This CDR3 contains 12 residues. CDR1 is SGHTA, CDR2 FQGNSA, per germline. Trimming left V 1 base short and J 13 bases short, with 13 bases between. DNA of the CDR3: TGTGCCAGCAGCTTAGGACAGTTAGAAATCACCTTC. It codes for CASSLGQLEITF.

Notes on this clonotype: The conserved phenylalanine or tryptophan is not found at the CDR3 terminus, so this likely reflects a read error. This sequence joins TRBV10-3 and TRBJ2-1; perhaps TRBD1 as D (5 bases). This CDR3 has 18 amino acids. Germline values: CDR1 ENHRY, CDR2 SYGVKD. This CDR3 reads CAISGTTSGPSSYNEQFL. CDR3 DNA: TGTGCCATCAGTGGCACCACCTCAGGGCCGAGCTCCTACAATGAACAGTTCCTC.

This clonotype has a count of ten or more. The J gene is TRBJ2-5, the V gene TRBV5-5, with TRBD2 matching 7 bases. The CDR3 is 14 amino acids. J was trimmed by 5 bases and V by 0 bases; bases with no gene match: 4. From germline, CDR1 is SGHKS and CDR2 YYEKEE (reference sequence). The CDR3 loop reads CASSLGLATETQYF. In DNA, the CDR3 is TGTGCCAGCAGCTTGGGACTAGCTACGGAGACCCAGTACTTC.

This clonotype was seen ten or more times. J is TRBJ2-3 and V is TRBV5-4; D not resolved. The CDR3 covers 15 residues. Germline-derived CDR1 and CDR2 are SGHNT and YYREEE (reference sequence). The V end was cut by 0 bases, the J end by 5 bases, with 13 bases between. In DNA, the CDR3 is TGTGCCAGCAGCTTGGAGTTCGTAATGGGAGATACGCAGTATTTT. Protein sequence: CASSLEFVMGDTQYF.

This clonotype was observed once. A read error may be the cause here, since a much bigger clone is one base away. Lacking the conserved final phenylalanine or tryptophan, this CDR3 likely reflects a read error. The chain uses TRBV19 and TRBJ2-7, with 13 bases identical to TRBD2. The germline V gene encodes CDR1 LNHDA and CDR2 SQIVND (reference sequence). V lost 0 bases to trimming and J lost 2 bases; unmatched junction nucleotides: 1. This CDR3 is built from 16 residues. The CDR3 DNA is TGTGCCAGTAGTATAGAACTAGCGGGAGGGACCTACGAGCAGTACTCC. It yields the protein CASSIELAGGTYEQYS.

This clonotype was counted at least ten times. This chain connects TRBV10-3 to TRBJ1-2; D unclear. The CDR3 extends over 13 amino acids. Trimming pared 3 bases from V and 8 bases from J, leaving 13 bases between. CDR1 ENHRY and CDR2 SYGVKD come from the germline V gene. CDR3 amino acids: CAISERVVEGYTF. CDR3 bases: TGTGCCATCAGTGAACGGGTGGTAGAAGGCTACACCTTC.

The sample holds many counts of this clonotype. This chain connects TRBV20-1 to TRBJ2-3; D is unresolved. V was cut by 6 bases and J by 2 bases, with 6 bases left in between. In germline, CDR1 is DFQATT, CDR2 SNEGSKA (reference sequence). This CDR3 is built from 11 residues. The CDR3 sequence is CSAHFTDTQYF. The CDR3 coding sequence is TGCAGTGCGCACTTCACAGATACGCAGTATTTT.

The genes are TRBV9 and TRBJ2-2, with D tentatively TRBD1 or TRBD2 (6 bases each). V was pared by 4 bases and J by 4 bases, with 14 bases between. Germline V gene lookup returns CDR1 SGDLS and CDR2 YYNGEE. CDR3 length: 15 residues. The chain's CDR3 is CASSLSRGATGELFF. CDR3 DNA: TGTGCCAGCAGCTTGTCAAGGGGGGCCACCGGGGAGCTGTTTTTT.

This clonotype was recorded at least ten times. V and J are TRBV6-5 and TRBJ1-2; D may be TRBD1 (6 bases). CDR3 size: 14 residues. The germline V gene encodes CDR1 MNHEY and CDR2 SVGAGI. Trimming removed 5 bases at V and 8 bases at J, with 18 bases between. The CDR3 here is CASSLYRGAGGYTF. In DNA form, the CDR3 reads TGTGCCAGCAGTCTTTATAGGGGGGCTGGAGGCTACACCTTC.

This clonotype was seen repeatedly, ten times or more. A junction boundary mismatches the germline segment, possibly from a read error. The chain has TRBV9 and TRBJ2-5; 7 bases are a match to TRBD1. Germline V CDR1 and CDR2: SGDLS, YYNGEE. The CDR3 has 14 residues. CDR3 region: CASSQGQLKETQSF. DNA for the CDR3: TGTGCCAGCTCCCAGGGACAGCTAAAAGAGACCCAGTCCTTC.

This clonotype was recorded a few times. The rearrangement uses TRBV27 and TRBJ2-5; no clear D gene. V lost 4 bases to trimming and J lost 5 bases, with 11 bases between them. The CDR3 is 13 amino acids. Germline lookup yields CDR1 MNHEY and CDR2 SMNVEV (reference sequence). This CDR3 reads CASSSLVGETQYF. The CDR3 nucleotides are TGTGCCAGCAGTTCCCTAGTTGGGGAGACCCAGTACTTC.

In this sample, this clonotype turned up a few times. The rearrangement links TRBV11-2 to TRBJ2-4, with 7 bases matching TRBD2. J was trimmed by 1 base and V by 2 bases; bases with no gene match: 2. CDR3 length equals 15 residues. Germline CDR1 is SGHAT and CDR2 is FQNNGV. Here the CDR3 DNA reads TGTGCCAGCAGCTTAAGTAGCGGGGCCAAAAACATTCAGTACTTC. This sequence encodes CASSLSSGAKNIQYF.

This clonotype showed up many times. V usage is TRBV20-1 and J usage is TRBJ2-3; D not resolved. Trimming removed 0 bases at V and 2 bases at J, with 6 bases between. Germline V gene data show CDR1 as DFQATT and CDR2 as SNEGSKA (reference sequence). The CDR3 totals 13 residues. The CDR3 sequence: CSARDLDTDTQYF. Here the CDR3 DNA reads TGCAGTGCTAGAGATCTCGACACAGATACGCAGTATTTT.

Many counts were recorded for this clonotype. The chain combines TRBV5-8 with TRBJ1-6; D not resolved. The length of the CDR3 is 15 residues. Germline CDR1 and CDR2: SGHTS and YDEGEE. V lost 1 base to trimming and J lost 1 base, with 6 bases between them. The CDR3 loop reads CASSLSGSYNSPLHF. The CDR3 coding sequence is TGTGCCAGCAGCTTGTCCGGGTCCTATAATTCACCCCTCCACTTT.

The chain joins TRBV20-1 to TRBJ2-5, with D hard to call. Per the germline V gene, CDR1 is DFQATT and CDR2 is SNEGSKA (reference sequence). V was pared by 5 bases and J by 13 bases, with 20 bases between. This CDR3 has 12 amino acids. CDR3 region: CSARVRQEIPYF. The CDR3 region has the DNA TGCAGTGCTCGGGTCCGCCAAGAGATCCCGTACTTC.